Shown below are 24 T cell receptor beta chains from a single sample sequenced in a study of T cells after yellow fever vaccination. TCRdb used MiXCR to reprocess the 5' RACE reads, holding one entry per CDR3 protein. The data hold some 200,000 distinct CDR3 sequences, with around 3.1% observed a single time. The source material was CD4+ T cells sorted from PBMCs, sampled 10 days after the yellow fever booster vaccination. These receptor sequences come from a man aged 18 to 35 who received the YFV17D yellow fever vaccine.

Only a few counts were recorded for this clonotype. V usage is TRBV7-2 and J usage is TRBJ2-7; 13 positions match TRBD2. The CDR3 length is 15 residues. Losses at the gene ends were 5 bases for V and 6 bases for J; bases not matched to a gene: 7. Germline V gene lookup returns CDR1 SGHTA and CDR2 FQGNSA. This CDR3 is CASSPRLAGGGEQYF. The CDR3 DNA reads as TGTGCCAGCAGCCCGAGACTAGCGGGAGGTGGCGAGCAGTACTTC.

The sample holds a few counts of this clonotype. The chain uses TRBV7-8 and TRBJ2-5; D gene unclear. The V gene's germline CDR1 is SGHVS and CDR2 FQNEAQ. V shed 2 bases and J shed 1 base, with 5 bases lying between them. The CDR3 runs to 13 residues. The chain's CDR3 is CASSLPPQETQYF. In DNA, the CDR3 is TGTGCCAGCAGCTTACCCCCCCAAGAGACCCAGTACTTC.

The sample holds many counts of this clonotype. The rearrangement uses TRBV28 and TRBJ2-1; 7 nucleotides line up with TRBD1. This CDR3 has 14 residues. Looked up from germline, CDR1 is MDHEN and CDR2 is SYDVKM. Trimming at V came to 3 bases and at J to 8 bases, leaving 7 bases not matched to a gene. For the CDR3, the DNA is TGTGCCAGCAGTTTTAATACAGGGGCATATGAGCAGTTCTTC. It specifies CASSFNTGAYEQFF.

In its sample, this clonotype was seen a few times. The chain links TRBV24-1 to TRBJ2-5; D is unclear. CDR3 length equals 14 residues. The V gene lost 4 bases and the J gene lost 0 bases, with 8 bases spanning the gap. CDR1 is KGHDR, CDR2 SFDVKD, per germline. The CDR3 sequence: CATSDLTDQETQYF. The CDR3 DNA follows: TGTGCCACCAGTGACCTGACGGACCAAGAGACCCAGTACTTC.

There are many counts of this clonotype. V usage is TRBV6-5 and J usage is TRBJ1-6, with a weak D call TRBD1 (5 bases). V lost 5 bases, J lost 7 bases, and 15 bases lay in between. This CDR3 is 15 amino acids long. In germline, CDR1 is MNHEY, CDR2 SVGAGI. CDR3 DNA: TGTGCCAGCAGTCTAACGGGCAGGGCGAATTCACCCCTCCACTTT. It encodes CASSLTGRANSPLHF.

The chain couples TRBV7-6 to TRBJ1-3; D ambiguous. Germline-derived CDR1 and CDR2 are SGHVS and FNYEAQ. There are 15 residues in the CDR3. V lost 2 bases to trimming and J lost 2 bases, with 10 bases between them. The CDR3 here is CASSLYREAGNTIYF. The CDR3 DNA sequence: TGTGCCAGCAGCTTATACAGAGAAGCTGGAAACACCATATATTTT.

This clonotype was seen a few times. The chain uses TRBV5-4 and TRBJ1-4, with 7 positions matching TRBD1. Germline V gene lookup returns CDR1 SGHNT and CDR2 YYREEE (reference sequence). V trimming: 2 bases; J trimming: 4 bases; junction bases outside the gene matches: 8. The CDR3 covers 16 residues. The chain's CDR3 is CASSFGTAGNNEKLFF. CDR3 DNA sequence: TGTGCCAGCAGCTTCGGGACAGCGGGCAATAATGAAAAACTGTTTTTT. The whole variable domain, remainder taken from reference TRBV5-4 and TRBJ1-4, is ETGVTQSPTHLIKTRGQQVTLRCSSQSGHNTVSWYQQALGQGPQFIFQYYREEENGRGNFPPRFSGLQFPNYSSELNVNALELDDSALYLCASSFGTAGNNEKLFFGSGTQLSVL.

This clonotype has only a few counts. J is TRBJ1-2 and V is TRBV28, with D maybe TRBD1 (5 bases). CDR3 length equals 14 residues. Germline V gene sequence: CDR1 MDHEN, CDR2 SYDVKM. Between the trimmed V and J ends, which lost 10 bases and 6 bases, there was a span of 21 bases. The CDR3 DNA reads TGTGCCACCAGACGCTTGGAAAGGGGAGATGGCTACACCTTC. It codes for CATRRLERGDGYTF.

This clonotype was observed many times. This chain connects TRBV20-1 to TRBJ2-7; 9 bases fit TRBD1. J lost 3 bases, V lost 1 base, and 4 bases had no gene match. Germline loops: CDR1 DFQATT, CDR2 SNEGSKA (reference sequence). The CDR3 contains 14 residues. This CDR3 reads CSARGGQGFYEQYF. CDR3 bases: TGCAGTGCTAGAGGGGGACAGGGTTTCTACGAGCAGTACTTC.

This clonotype has ten or more counts. The chain is built from TRBV23-1 and TRBJ2-5, with D possibly TRBD2 on 6 matching bases. TRBV23-1 is treated as an ORF (open reading frame) with a function not yet certain. Deletions cut 3 bases from V and 5 bases from J, with 10 bases between. This CDR3 contains 13 residues. CDR3 residues: CASSQEGMETQYF. The CDR3 bases are TGCGCCAGCAGTCAGGAGGGCATGGAGACCCAGTACTTC.

In this sample, this clonotype turned up many times. V usage is TRBV5-1 and J usage is TRBJ2-1, with D unclear. The germline gives CDR1 SGHRS, CDR2 YFSETQ. The V end lost 0 bases, the J end lost 2 bases, and 12 bases lay between the germline ends. This CDR3 has 16 residues. CDR3 residues: CASSLEGRATYNEQFF. DNA for the CDR3: TGCGCCAGCAGCTTGGAGGGCCGCGCTACCTACAATGAGCAGTTCTTC. The complete variable domain, with remaining parts taken from reference TRBV5-1 and TRBJ2-1, reads KAGVTQTPRYLIKTRGQQVTLSCSPISGHRSVSWYQQTPGQGLQFLFEYFSETQRNKGNFPGRFSGRQFSNSRSEMNVSTLELGDSALYLCASSLEGRATYNEQFFGPGTRLTVL.

This clonotype was seen a handful of times. The CDR3 reads CSGRYPGKYGYTF. For the CDR3, the DNA is TGCAGCGGTAGATATCCAGGGAAATATGGCTACACCTTC. The gene calls are TRBV29-1 and TRBJ1-2; TRBD1 is a possible D gene (5 bases). The V and J ends lost 7 bases and 5 bases respectively, with 17 bases between them. The CDR3 consists of 13 residues. Germline CDR1 reads SQVTM; CDR2 reads ANQGSEA.

This clonotype was counted ten times or more. The chain couples TRBV4-3 to TRBJ1-6; no reliable D call. CDR1 is LGHNA, CDR2 YSLEER, per germline. This CDR3 is built from 15 residues. V dropped 0 bases and J dropped 6 bases, with 9 bases sitting between them. CDR3 nucleotide sequence: TGCGCCAGCAGCCAAGAGCGGGGAAGTAATTCACCCCTCCACTTT. It specifies CASSQERGSNSPLHF.

This clonotype was seen more than once but under ten times. The rearrangement links TRBV7-9 to TRBJ2-3; 7 bases fit TRBD2. V gave up 1 base and J gave up 5 bases; unmatched junction bases: 6. This CDR3 comprises 15 residues. Germline values: CDR1 SEHNR, CDR2 FQNEAQ (reference sequence). CDR3 bases: TGTGCCAGCAGCTTAGTTGGCGGGGAGGGAGATACGCAGTATTTT. Its translation is CASSLVGGEGDTQYF.

This chain links TRBV2 with TRBJ2-7; D gene ambiguous. V was clipped by 5 bases and J by 6 bases, with 14 bases between them. CDR1 and CDR2 (germline): SNHLY, FYNNEI. The CDR3 length is 13 residues. CDR3 in amino acids: CASSRDPSGEQYV. CDR3 in DNA: TGTGCCAGCAGTAGAGACCCATCGGGCGAGCAGTACGTC.

There are a few counts of this clonotype. This chain uses TRBV6-1 with TRBJ2-1; the match to TRBD1 covers 9 bases. The CDR3 length is 11 residues. CDR1 MNHNS and CDR2 SASEGT come from the germline V gene. The trim removed 3 bases at V and 15 bases at J, leaving 3 bases unmatched. The CDR3 here is CASSEGTGLFF. DNA for the CDR3: TGTGCCAGCAGTGAGGGGACAGGGCTGTTCTTC.

This sequence joins TRBV18 and TRBJ1-2; unclear D gene. The CDR3 is 14 residues long. The ends were cut back, 1 base at V and 1 base at J, with 7 bases in the middle. The germline V gene encodes CDR1 KGHSH and CDR2 LQKENI. CDR3 region: CASSPQSYNYGYTF. CDR3 bases: TGTGCCAGCTCACCACAATCGTATAACTATGGCTACACCTTC.

This clonotype has ten or more counts. The chain combines TRBV18 with TRBJ2-7; 9 bases are a match to TRBD1. V lost 5 bases to trimming and J lost 3 bases; unmatched junction nucleotides: 5. CDR3 length equals 14 residues. Germline CDR1 and CDR2: KGHSH and LQKENI. CDR3 sequence reads: CASSSGTGSYEQYF. CDR3 nucleotide sequence: TGTGCCAGCTCATCCGGGACAGGGAGCTACGAGCAGTACTTC. The full variable domain, its missing parts supplied by reference TRBV18 and TRBJ2-7, is NAGVMQNPRHLVRRRGQEARLRCSPMKGHSHVYWYRQLPEEGLKFMVYLQKENIIDESGMPKERFSAEFPKEGPSILRIQQVVRGDSAAYFCASSSGTGSYEQYFGPGTRLTVT.

V gene TRBV20-1 combines with J gene TRBJ2-5, with unresolved D. V was clipped by 1 base and J by 5 bases, with 14 bases between them. This CDR3 region has 14 residues. Germline values: CDR1 DFQATT, CDR2 SNEGSKA (reference sequence). CDR3 sequence (DNA): TGCAGTGCTAGAGGCCGAAGGGATTGGGAGACCCAGTACTTC. As protein: CSARGRRDWETQYF.

The sample holds a few counts of this clonotype. This chain links TRBV7-2 with TRBJ1-3, with D tentatively TRBD1 (5 bases). Trimming took off 2 bases at V and 0 bases at J, with 14 bases between the two ends. Germline CDR1 is SGHTA and CDR2 is FQGNSA. This CDR3 comprises 17 residues. CDR3 sequence reads: CASSLQGRPISGNTIYF. The CDR3 DNA follows: TGTGCCAGCAGCTTACAGGGCCGCCCCATCTCTGGAAACACCATATATTTT.

This clonotype was recorded a few times. The rearrangement uses TRBV27 and TRBJ2-1; no definite D call. The CDR3 loop spans 16 amino acids. CDR1 and CDR2 (germline): MNHEY, SMNVEV (reference sequence). Trimming removed 9 bases from V and 8 bases from J, with 26 bases in between. The CDR3 coding sequence is TGTGCCAGTCTAAAACGAGAGAGTCAATTTTTCCATGAGCAGTTCTTC. Its translation: CASLKRESQFFHEQFF.

Many counts were recorded for this clonotype. The chain has TRBV7-3 and TRBJ2-3; TRBD1 matches at 7 bases. The CDR3 length is 13 residues. V shed 5 bases and J 5 bases; nucleotides not matched to a gene: 4. Germline V gene data show CDR1 as SGHTA and CDR2 as FQGTGA. DNA of the CDR3: TGTGCCAGCAGCCCGACAGGGATAGATACGCAGTATTTT. Its translation is CASSPTGIDTQYF.

This clonotype has a handful of counts. This chain links TRBV5-1 with TRBJ2-2; no clear D. The CDR3 totals 16 residues. Between the trimmed V and J ends, which lost 4 bases and 0 bases, there was a span of 13 bases. CDR1 is SGHRS and CDR2 is YFSETQ in the germline V gene. The CDR3 here is CASSPWGRSNTGELFF. CDR3 nucleotides: TGCGCCAGCAGCCCCTGGGGAAGGTCGAACACCGGGGAGCTGTTTTTT. Using reference TRBV5-1 and TRBJ2-2 for the parts outside the CDR3, the full variable domain is KAGVTQTPRYLIKTRGQQVTLSCSPISGHRSVSWYQQTPGQGLQFLFEYFSETQRNKGNFPGRFSGRQFSNSRSEMNVSTLELGDSALYLCASSPWGRSNTGELFFGEGSRLTVL.

This clonotype was observed a few times. The V call is TRBV29-1, the J call TRBJ2-3, with D hard to call. CDR1 is SQVTM, CDR2 ANQGSEA, per germline. The CDR3 consists of 13 residues. Trimming took off 4 bases at V and 3 bases at J, with 11 bases between the two ends. The CDR3 DNA reads as TGCAGCGTTGCCTCGGTGCGAACAGATACGCAGTATTTT. This sequence encodes CSVASVRTDTQYF.